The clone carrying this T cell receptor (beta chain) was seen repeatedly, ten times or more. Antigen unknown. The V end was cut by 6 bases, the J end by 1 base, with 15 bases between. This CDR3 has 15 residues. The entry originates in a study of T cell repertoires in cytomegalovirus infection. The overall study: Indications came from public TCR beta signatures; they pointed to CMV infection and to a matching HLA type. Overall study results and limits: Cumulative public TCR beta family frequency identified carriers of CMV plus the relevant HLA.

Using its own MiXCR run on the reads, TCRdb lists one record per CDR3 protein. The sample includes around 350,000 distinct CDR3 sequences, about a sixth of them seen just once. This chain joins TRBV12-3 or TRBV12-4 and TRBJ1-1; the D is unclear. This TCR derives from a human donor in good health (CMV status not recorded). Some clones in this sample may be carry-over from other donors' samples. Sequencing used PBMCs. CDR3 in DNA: TGTGCCAGCAGAAGCCCGGGCCTGCAGAACACTGAAGCTTTCTTT. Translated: CASRSPGLQNTEAFF.